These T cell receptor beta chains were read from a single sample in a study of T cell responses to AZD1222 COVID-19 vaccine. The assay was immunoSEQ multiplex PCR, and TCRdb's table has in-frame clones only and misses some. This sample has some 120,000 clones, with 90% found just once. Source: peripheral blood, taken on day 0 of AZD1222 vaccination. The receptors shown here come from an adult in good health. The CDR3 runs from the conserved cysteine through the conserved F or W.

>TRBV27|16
CASSLLGQGPNEKLFF
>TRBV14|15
CASSQVVGAGSPLHF
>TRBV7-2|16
CASSLVWTPLGNTIYF
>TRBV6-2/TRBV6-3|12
CASSYASYEQYF
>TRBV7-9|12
CASSLIVDTQYF
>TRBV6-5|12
CASSPVGREQYF
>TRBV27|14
CASSPTGGHQPQHF
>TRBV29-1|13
CSVSSLATGELFF
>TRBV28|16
CASSARGLARNSPLHF
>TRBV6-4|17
CASTEIYGTGAPETQYF
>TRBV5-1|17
CASSTWTGARNTGELFF
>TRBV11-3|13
CASSLGGAETQYF
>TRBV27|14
CASSLSGGRGGYTF
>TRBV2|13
CASSQTGEETQYF
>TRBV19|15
CASSQSGSSYNEQFF
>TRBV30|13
CAWDRRENTEAFF
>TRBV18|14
CASSLRTGDYEQYF
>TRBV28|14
CATRRQGGNNEQFF
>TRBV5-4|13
CASSSISGNTIYF
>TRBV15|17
CATSRQGRAGAKNIQYF
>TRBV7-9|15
CASSLGTGGQETQYF
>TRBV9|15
CASSPGAKVENEQYF
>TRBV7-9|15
CASSFSRISGNTIYF
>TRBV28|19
CASSPSGSGRVASTDTQYF
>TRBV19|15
CASIRAGVANQPQHF